This T cell receptor (beta chain) was retrieved from a study of vaccination and CD4 T cells after COVID-19. Germline V gene lookup returns CDR1 SGHTA and CDR2 FQGNSA. The CDR3 contains 16 residues. V lost 5 bases to trimming and J lost 5 bases; unmatched junction nucleotides: 11. Treatment defined: roughly 10-day PBMC culture with coronavirus spike peptide pools or control peptides (ViraFEST assay). The unexposed donor gave CD4+ T cells before the COVID-19 pandemic (2011-2018). Cultured CD4+ T cell DNA underwent sequencing with the Oncomine TCR Beta short-read assay. Scientists extracted genomic DNA from CD4+ T cells grown in culture. Using its own MiXCR run on the PCR reads, TCRdb lists one record per CDR3 protein. The table has several thousand distinct CDR3 sequences, 28% seen once. This clonotype was detected only once. Its antigen is unidentified.

The clonotype was recovered from a human donor in good health. The V gene is TRBV7-2, the J gene TRBJ2-1; 8 bases map to TRBD2. Material for sequencing was CD4+ T cells from blood, cultured in vitro. CDR3 bases: TGTGCCAGCAGCCCGGTGGGAGCGGGAGTGAACAATGAGCAGTTCTTC. Translation gives CASSPVGAGVNNEQFF. Full variable domain (rest looked up from reference TRBV7-2 and TRBJ2-1): GAGVSQSPSNKVTEKGKDVELRCDPISGHTALYWYRQSLGQGLEFLIYFQGNSAPDKSGLPSDRFSAERTGGSVSTLTIQRTQQEDSAVYLCASSPVGAGVNNEQFFGPGTRLTVL.